Each of the 9 T cell receptor beta chains below was sequenced from the same sample in a study of OX40 agonist ivuxolimab in advanced cancers. TCRdb's copy holds only in-frame clones and misses some; the assay was immunoSEQ multiplex PCR. The repertoire holds approximately 77,000 clones, with over 80% as singletons. This specimen was CD4+ or CD8+ T cells sorted from blood, taken in a trial of the OX40 agonist ivuxolimab. These receptors originate from an adult with an advanced solid tumor such as melanoma, head and neck, liver or kidney cancer.

The chain has TRBV7-8 and TRBJ2-1, with 14 bases aligning to TRBD2. The CDR3 extends over 16 amino acids. CDR1 is SGHVS, CDR2 FQNEAQ, per germline. V was pared by 1 base and J by 9 bases, with 5 bases of the junction left unmatched. The CDR3 region is CASSLGGTSGSSEQFF. The CDR3 DNA sequence: TGTGCCAGCAGCTTAGGTGGGACTAGCGGGAGCAGTGAGCAGTTCTTC.

The V call is TRBV4-3, the J call TRBJ2-7; 9 bases match TRBD2. Trimming cost V 5 bases and J 7 bases; bases outside gene matches: 24. Germline CDR1 and CDR2: LGHNA and YSLEER. CDR3 length: 19 amino acids. CDR3 DNA: TGCGCCAGCAGCAGAGGCGTGTTTTTGGACGGGACTAGCCACGAGGAGCAGTACTTC. Encoded protein: CASSRGVFLDGTSHEEQYF.

V gene TRBV19 combines with J gene TRBJ2-2, with D maybe TRBD1 (5 bases). The CDR3 runs to 15 residues. V gave up 2 bases and J gave up 3 bases, with 10 bases separating them. The germline V gene has CDR1 LNHDA and CDR2 SQIVND (reference sequence). CDR3 in DNA: TGTGCCAGTAGTATAAGGGGCTTCGACACCGGGGAGCTGTTTTTT. Protein product: CASSIRGFDTGELFF.

The chain combines TRBV4-2 with TRBJ2-2, with 8 bases that match TRBD2. From germline, CDR1 is LGHNA and CDR2 YNFKEQ. J was trimmed by 3 bases and V by 3 bases; bases with no gene match: 3. This CDR3 region has 15 residues. The CDR3 spells CASSQGAGDTGELFF. The CDR3 DNA reads as TGTGCCAGCAGCCAGGGAGCGGGAGACACCGGGGAGCTGTTTTTT.

This clone came up once. This same CDR3 is encoded by further DNA sequences in the sample. The CDR3 is CASSSVGYQETQYF. The CDR3 coding sequence is TGTGCCAGCAGTAGTGTAGGGTACCAAGAGACCCAGTACTTC. The chain uses TRBV28 and TRBJ2-5; D call uncertain. Germline V gene data show CDR1 as MDHEN and CDR2 as SYDVKM. The CDR3 has 14 residues. V lost 5 bases, J lost 0 bases, and 10 bases lay in between.

The V gene is TRBV9, the J gene TRBJ2-7; 8 bases fit TRBD1. V lost 0 bases, J lost 3 bases, and 2 bases stayed unmatched. CDR3 length: 14 amino acids. CDR1 is SGDLS and CDR2 is YYNGEE in the germline V gene. CDR3 nucleotide sequence: TGTGCCAGCAGCGTAGCAGGGGGCTACTACGAGCAGTACTTC. Amino acids: CASSVAGGYYEQYF.

The chain carries TRBV7-9 and TRBJ1-2; no clear D. The V end lost 5 bases, the J end lost 2 bases, and 18 bases lay between the germline ends. The CDR3 covers 16 residues. Germline CDR1 SEHNR, CDR2 FQNEAQ (reference sequence). The CDR3 region has the DNA TGTGCCAGCAGCACCGGGGTTGCAAAAGGGAACTATGGCTACACCTTC. Translation: CASSTGVAKGNYGYTF.

The chain uses TRBV6-5 and TRBJ1-1, with TRBD1 matching 7 bases. Germline-derived CDR1 and CDR2 are MNHEY and SVGAGI. After removal of 6 bases from V and 5 bases from J, the junction contained 3 bases not matched to a gene. The CDR3 covers 12 residues. The CDR3 DNA reads TGTGCCAGCAGCTCGGACAGGACTGAAGCTTTCTTT. Protein product: CASSSDRTEAFF.

This chain links TRBV9 with TRBJ2-3; 12 bases line up with TRBD2. The CDR3 runs to 17 residues. The germline V gene has CDR1 SGDLS and CDR2 YYNGEE. J lost 0 bases, V lost 4 bases, and 6 bases had no gene match. The CDR3 region is CASSPWTSGTSTDTQYF. The CDR3 nucleotides are TGTGCCAGCAGCCCTTGGACTAGCGGGACTAGCACAGATACGCAGTATTTT. The variable domain in full, completed from reference TRBV9 and TRBJ2-3, reads DSGVTQTPKHLITATGQRVTLRCSPRSGDLSVYWYQQSLDQGLQFLIQYYNGEERAKGNILERFSAQQFPDLHSELNLSSLELGDSALYFCASSPWTSGTSTDTQYFGPGTRLTVL.